Listed below are T cell receptor gamma chains from one sample, sequenced in a study of intestinal T cells in coeliac disease. TCRdb re-called the multiplex PCR reads using CATT. The sample holds 800 or so gamma-chain clones, under 45% seen once. The specimen sequenced was a duodenal biopsy. Receptor source: a human donor with celiac disease. CDR3s include the opening cysteine and the closing phenylalanine or tryptophan. Only part of the rows carry a size: once, few, many, or a class if the clone is expanded.

TRGJP	TRGV8	-	CATRGTRVGQKNQAKVF	TGTGCCACCCGGGGAACAAGAGTTGGGCAAAAAAATCAAGCAAAGGTGTTC
TRGJ1/TRGJ2	TRGV10	-	CAAWDDTTMSYKKLF	TGTGCTGCGTGGGATGATACGACAATGAGCTATAAGAAACTCTTT
TRGJ1/TRGJ2	TRGV3	-	CATWDRVHKKLF	TGTGCCACCTGGGACAGAGTTCATAAGAAACTCTTT
TRGJ1/TRGJ2	TRGV8	-	CATWDRRNYYKKLF	TGTGCCACCTGGGATAGGCGTAATTATTATAAGAAACTCTTT
TRGJP1	TRGV2	once	CATWGRGQTTGWFKIF	TGTGCCACCTGGGGTAGGGGGCAAACCACTGGTTGGTTCAAGATATTT
TRGJ1/TRGJ2	TRGV8	-	CATWDRSYKKLF	TGTGCCACCTGGGATAGATCCTATAAGAAACTCTTT
TRGJP2	TRGV3	large	CATWDSPRGSDWIKTF	TGTGCCACCTGGGACAGTCCGAGAGGTAGTGATTGGATCAAGACGTTT
TRGJ1/TRGJ2	TRGV9	-	CALWRDPLF	TGTGCCTTGTGGAGGGATCCCCTCTTT
TRGJ1/TRGJ2	TRGV2	few	CATWDGPGVPIKKLF	TGTGCCACCTGGGACGGGCCCGGGGTTCCTATTAAGAAACTCTTT
TRGJ1/TRGJ2	TRGV2	few	CATWDLVRKLF	TGTGCCACCTGGGACCTCGTTAGGAAACTCTTT
TRGJ1/TRGJ2	TRGV3	few	CATWDKGKLF	TGTGCCACCTGGGACAAGGGGAAACTCTTT
TRGJ1/TRGJ2	TRGV2	large	CATWDGPYYKKLF	TGTGCCACCTGGGACGGTCCTTATTATAAGAAACTCTTT
TRGJ1/TRGJ2	TRGV2	few	CATVCYYKKLF	TGTGCCACTGTGTGCTATTATAAGAAACTCTTT
TRGJP	TRGV8	-	CAAWGTRVGQKNQAKVF	TGTGCCGCCTGGGGAACAAGAGTTGGGCAAAAAAATCAAGCAAAGGTGTTC
TRGJ1/TRGJ2	TRGV2	large	CATWDGPYKKLF	TGTGCCACCTGGGACGGACCCTATAAGAAACTCTTT
TRGJ1/TRGJ2	TRGV3	once	CATWDSLSLFWKLF	TGTGCCACCTGGGACAGCTTAAGCCTTTTTTGGAAACTCTTT
TRGJ1/TRGJ2	TRGV11	-	CACWIRQYTRKLF	TGTGCCTGCTGGATTAGGCAATATACCCGGAAACTCTTT
TRGJ1/TRGJ2	TRGV10	-	CAASGFPLSGKKLF	TGTGCTGCGTCGGGATTTCCCCTCTCGGGTAAGAAACTCTTT
TRGJP2	TRGV8	-	CATWVSSDWIKTF	TGTGCCACCTGGGTAAGCAGTGATTGGATCAAGACGTTT
TRGJ1/TRGJ2	TRGV3	-	CATWKGGPNYYKKLF	TGTGCCACCTGGAAGGGGGGGCCGAATTATTATAAGAAACTCTTT